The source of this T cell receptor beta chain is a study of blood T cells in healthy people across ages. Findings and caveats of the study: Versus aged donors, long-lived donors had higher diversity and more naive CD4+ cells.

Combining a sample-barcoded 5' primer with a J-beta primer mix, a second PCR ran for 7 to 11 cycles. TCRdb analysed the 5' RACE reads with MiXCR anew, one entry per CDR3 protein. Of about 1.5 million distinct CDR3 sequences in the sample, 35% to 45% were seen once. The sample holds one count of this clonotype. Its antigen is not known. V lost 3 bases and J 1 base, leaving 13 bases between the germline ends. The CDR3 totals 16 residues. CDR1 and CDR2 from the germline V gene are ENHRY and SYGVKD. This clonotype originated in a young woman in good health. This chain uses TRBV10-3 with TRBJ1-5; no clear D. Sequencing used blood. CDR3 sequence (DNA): TGTGCCATCAGTGAAGGAGGGCAGACGAGCAATCAGCCCCAGCATTTT. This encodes CAISEGGQTSNQPQHF.